A selection of T cell receptor beta chains follows, all from one sample in a study of blood T cell repertoires in COVID-19. This table comes from immunoSEQ multiplex PCR, and its TCRdb copy is limited to in-frame clones, with some not included. The data show about 230,000 clones, with 88% seen just once and approximately 2.6% held by the top ten. Sequences were obtained from peripheral blood. The receptors derive from a woman aged 55 to 70 with acute or convalescent COVID-19. Each CDR3 is given with its conserved first and last residue. The order of the fields is clone size, V gene, D gene, J gene, CDR3 DNA, CDR3 protein. The D gene is left open where the match is weak. Where a row states a size, it is once, few, many or the class of an expanded clone; other rows omit it.

NA	TRBV28	NA	TRBJ2-1	TGTGCCAGCAGCCCTTGGGGGGACGACAGAGACAATGAGCAGTTCTTC	CASSPWGDDRDNEQFF
NA	TRBV28	NA	TRBJ1-5	TGTGCCAGCAAAGGACAGAACAATCAGCCCCAGCATTTT	CASKGQNNQPQHF
NA	TRBV5-1	NA	TRBJ1-1	TGCGCCAGCAGCTCCGGGGGTTACACTGAAGCTTTCTTT	CASSSGGYTEAFF
NA	TRBV28	NA	TRBJ1-6	TGTGCCAGCAGTTTCCTATCACCCCTCCACTTT	CASSFLSPLHF
NA	TRBV18	NA	TRBJ2-1	TGTGCCAGCTCACCAAGGGCGGGGCCGGCTGGTGAGCAGTTCTTC	CASSPRAGPAGEQFF
NA	TRBV7-2	TRBD1	TRBJ1-4	TGTGCCAGCAGCTTAGGGCCGGGACAGGTTAATGAAAAACTGTTTTTT	CASSLGPGQVNEKLFF
few	TRBV30	NA	TRBJ1-6	TGTGCCTGGAAGAGAGACCAGGCCGCCGCACCCCTCCACTTT	CAWKRDQAAAPLHF
NA	TRBV24-1	TRBD1	TRBJ1-5	TGTGCCACTGGGAAACAGGGGTTTCAGCCCCAGCATTTT	CATGKQGFQPQHF
NA	TRBV24-1	TRBD1	TRBJ2-3	TGTGCCACCAGTGCTTGGGGACAGGGATTGGATACGCAGTATTTT	CATSAWGQGLDTQYF
NA	TRBV28	TRBD2	TRBJ2-5	TGTGCCAGCACCCCGGGACTAGCACAACGGAAGACCCAGTACTTC	CASTPGLAQRKTQYF
NA	TRBV25-1	NA	TRBJ2-7	TGTGCCACCGGACAGACCTACGAGCAGTACTTC	CATGQTYEQYF
NA	TRBV5-1	NA	TRBJ1-4	TGCGCCAGCAGCGTTCTCCCGGCCGTGGAGGCAACTAATGAAAAACTGTTTTTT	CASSVLPAVEATNEKLFF
NA	TRBV6-5	NA	TRBJ2-1	TGTGCCAGCAGTTACTCGTGGCAGGGGAATACAAATGAGCAGTTCTTC	CASSYSWQGNTNEQFF
NA	TRBV7-2	NA	TRBJ1-1	TGTGCCAGCAGCTTCACGGCGGGGAACACTGAAGCTTTCTTT	CASSFTAGNTEAFF
NA	TRBV6-1	NA	TRBJ1-5	TGTGCCAGCAGTGAAATTGACAGAGAGGTCTATAGCAATCAGCCCCAGCATTTT	CASSEIDREVYSNQPQHF
NA	TRBV7-3	NA	TRBJ2-5	TGTGCCAGCAGCTTAGGAATGGACAGAAACCAAGAGACCCAGTACTTC	CASSLGMDRNQETQYF
NA	TRBV6-2/TRBV6-3	NA	TRBJ1-4	TGTGCCAGCAGTTACGTATTAGAATCTGGGAGCCCGAGGAGTGAAAAACTGTTTTTT	CASSYVLESGSPRSEKLFF
NA	TRBV7-9	TRBD1	TRBJ1-1	TGTGCCAGCAGCTTAGGCAGGGGGCTTAGAAACACTGAAGCTTTCTTT	CASSLGRGLRNTEAFF
NA	TRBV30	NA	TRBJ1-5	TGTGCCTGGAGTGTACCAGGGGCTATTAGCAATCAGCCCCAGCATTTT	CAWSVPGAISNQPQHF
NA	TRBV13	TRBD2	TRBJ2-1	TGTGCCAGCAGCTTGGGACTAAACTCCTACAATGAGCAGTTCTTC	CASSLGLNSYNEQFF
NA	TRBV7-9	NA	TRBJ1-2	TGTGCCAGCAGCTTACCGGTTCGACAGCAAACGGGTCAGGACTACACCTTC	CASSLPVRQQTGQDYTF
NA	TRBV7-8	NA	TRBJ1-6	TGTGCCAGCAGCTTAGCGCCCGGGATTAGCTCACCCCTCCACTTT	CASSLAPGISSPLHF
NA	TRBV27	NA	TRBJ1-1	TGTGCCAGCAGTTTAAGAGGATCTGAAGCTTTCTTT	CASSLRGSEAFF
NA	TRBV30	NA	TRBJ1-6	TGTGCCTGGAGAACCAACAGGGATTCCCACTTT	CAWRTNRDSHF
NA	TRBV19	TRBD1	TRBJ1-2	TGTGCCAGTATCAACACAGGGGGCTATGGCTACACCTTC	CASINTGGYGYTF
NA	TRBV19	TRBD1	TRBJ2-1	TGTGCCAGTAGTATGGGCACAGGGGGTCTCAATGAGCAGTTCTTC	CASSMGTGGLNEQFF
NA	TRBV11-2	TRBD1	TRBJ2-1	TGTGCCAGCAGCTTTTCGGGACAGGCCTCAACCAATGAGCAGTTCTTC	CASSFSGQASTNEQFF
NA	TRBV20-1	NA	TRBJ2-1	TGCAGTGCTAGTAGGGGAACCAATGAGCAGTTCTTC	CSASRGTNEQFF
NA	TRBV10-3	NA	TRBJ1-6	TGTGCCATCAGTCCGGCCTATAATTCACCCCTCCACTTT	CAISPAYNSPLHF
NA	TRBV20-1	NA	TRBJ1-1	TGCAGTGCTAGTCTCCCGCAAATGGGCAACACTGAAGCTTTCTTT	CSASLPQMGNTEAFF
NA	TRBV19	NA	TRBJ2-1	TGTGCCAGTAGTGGGAGACTAGATTATAACAATGAGCAGTTCTTC	CASSGRLDYNNEQFF
NA	TRBV9	TRBD2	TRBJ2-1	TGTGCCAGCAGCGTAGAACCAGCGGGGGCGGGCAATGAGCAGTTCTTC	CASSVEPAGAGNEQFF
NA	TRBV6-2/TRBV6-3	NA	TRBJ2-7	TGTGCCAGCAGCAGCTTCTACGAGCAGTACTTC	CASSSFYEQYF
NA	TRBV7-9	TRBD2	TRBJ2-5	TGTGCCAGCAGCTTGGGGACTAGCGGAGGCCAGACCCAGTACTTC	CASSLGTSGGQTQYF
NA	TRBV19	NA	TRBJ1-4	TGTGCCAGCAGGACAGTCAATGAAAAACTGTTTTTT	CASRTVNEKLFF
NA	TRBV7-9	NA	TRBJ1-1	TGTGCCAGCAGCTTAGCTAATGGAGGGAAGAACACTGAAGCTTTCTTT	CASSLANGGKNTEAFF
NA	TRBV5-1	TRBD1	TRBJ2-7	TGCGCCAGCAGCTTGGATCCGGGACAGGGGGGAAACGAGCAGTACTTC	CASSLDPGQGGNEQYF
NA	TRBV5-8	TRBD2	TRBJ2-7	TGTGCCAGCAGCTTGGGGCGGGGGTTTCGCTACGAGCAGTACTTC	CASSLGRGFRYEQYF
NA	TRBV10-3	TRBD2	TRBJ2-3	TGTGCCATCAGAACCGGGACTAGCGGGAGGAGTGTCACAGATACGCAGTATTTT	CAIRTGTSGRSVTDTQYF
NA	TRBV12-3/TRBV12-4	NA	TRBJ1-5	TGTGCCAGCAGTTTATTCGGCAATCAGCCCCAGCATTTT	CASSLFGNQPQHF
NA	TRBV6-5	TRBD1	TRBJ1-2	TGTGCCAGCCTGCCAGGGGGCGCGGGTGGCTACACCTTC	CASLPGGAGGYTF
NA	TRBV5-1	NA	TRBJ2-1	TGCGCCAGCAGCGCAAGAGGCGCAGGGTCCGTTGAGCAGTTCTTC	CASSARGAGSVEQFF
NA	TRBV18	NA	TRBJ2-3	TGTGCCAGCTCACCAGAGGCTTTCCGCACAGATACGCAGTATTTT	CASSPEAFRTDTQYF
NA	TRBV10-2	TRBD2	TRBJ2-1	TGCGCCAGCAGAGCTAGCGGGTCCTACAATGAGCAGTTCTTC	CASRASGSYNEQFF
NA	TRBV11-2	NA	TRBJ1-3	TGTGCCAGCAGCCTAGGGGCAGACCGCCGAAACACCATATATTTT	CASSLGADRRNTIYF
NA	TRBV19	TRBD2	TRBJ2-2	TGTGCCAGTAGTTTCGGGACTAGCTATGGGGAGCTGTTTTTT	CASSFGTSYGELFF
NA	TRBV6-6	NA	TRBJ1-2	TGTGCCAGCAGTTACTCGATCGAGAGTAACTATGGCTACACCTTC	CASSYSIESNYGYTF
NA	TRBV19	NA	TRBJ2-3	TGTGCCAGTAGTCCCGGACTGACTACGCAGTATTTT	CASSPGLTTQYF
NA	TRBV24-1	TRBD1	TRBJ2-2	TGTGCCACCAGTGACCGGGGACAGGGGGCCGGGGAGCTGTTTTTT	CATSDRGQGAGELFF